This entry lists 26 T cell receptor beta chains sequenced from one sample in a study of cytomegalovirus exposure and HLA in healthy donors. In the PCR, 60 Vbeta and 13 Jbeta primers were used. Generated by immunoSEQ multiplex PCR, the TCRdb table keeps only in-frame clones and is missing some. In total, the table holds about 130,000 clones. The specimen was PBMCs. Every receptor here comes from a woman between 55 and 75 years old in good health and CMV-seronegative.

The chain recombines TRBV28 with TRBJ2-7, with TRBD1 identical over 9 bases. Germline CDR1 is MDHEN and CDR2 is SYDVKM. The CDR3 loop spans 15 amino acids. After removal of 6 bases from V and 1 base from J, the junction contained 7 bases not matched to a gene. The CDR3 DNA reads as TGTGCCAGCAGCTATGGGACAGGGCTTTCCTACGAGCAGTACTTC. Its translation is CASSYGTGLSYEQYF.

The rearrangement joins TRBV7-9 to TRBJ1-1; 7 bases map to TRBD1. The CDR3 spans 16 residues. The junction had 8 bases not matched to a gene; V was cut back by 1 base and J by 3 bases. Germline V gives CDR1 SEHNR, CDR2 FQNEAQ (reference sequence). The CDR3 loop reads CASSLVGGLGDTEAFF. The CDR3 DNA is TGTGCCAGCAGCTTAGTAGGGGGCCTTGGGGACACTGAAGCTTTCTTT.

V is TRBV4-2 and J is TRBJ2-2; 9 bases align to TRBD2. Germline CDR1 and CDR2: LGHNA and YNFKEQ. The CDR3 length is 15 residues. Unmatched junction bases numbered 5, after V lost 1 base and J lost 8 bases. In nucleotides, the CDR3 is TGTGCCAGCAGCCAAGCGGTAGCGGGAGCTGGGGAGCTGTTTTTT. It translates to CASSQAVAGAGELFF.

The chain combines TRBV12-1 with TRBJ1-1; the D call in the table, TRBD1, was not verified against the DNA. TRBV12-1 is assigned pseudogene status. This CDR3 contains 10 residues. The DNA of the CDR3 is TGTGCCAGCAGGGGCCCTGAAGCTTTCTTT. Protein product: CASRGPEAFF.

This chain uses TRBV19 with TRBJ2-1, with a weak D call TRBD1 (6 bases). With 5 bases removed from V and 6 bases from J, the gap between germline ends came to 11 bases. CDR3 length equals 13 residues. In germline, CDR1 is LNHDA, CDR2 SQIVND (reference sequence). CDR3 in amino acids: CASSAGVVNEQFF. CDR3 coding DNA: TGTGCCAGTAGTGCAGGGGTCGTCAATGAGCAGTTCTTC.

CDR3 DNA sequence: TGTGCCAGCAGCTTGGTTTCTGCCAAAAACATTCAGTACTTC. Translation: CASSLVSAKNIQYF. The genes are TRBV5-6 and TRBJ2-4; D unresolved. Germline loops: CDR1 SGHDT, CDR2 YYEEEE. Deletions cut 0 bases from V and 1 base from J, with 5 bases between. There are 14 residues in the CDR3.

The genes are TRBV9 and TRBJ2-1; the D gene is possibly TRBD2 (6 bases). Per the germline V gene, CDR1 is SGDLS and CDR2 is YYNGEE. The CDR3 totals 15 residues. Trimming cost V 4 bases and J 3 bases, with 14 bases left between them. In DNA, the CDR3 is TGTGCCAGCAGCTCAGGATTCGGGAGCTACAATGAGCAGTTCTTC. As protein: CASSSGFGSYNEQFF.

This chain links TRBV15 with TRBJ2-6; perhaps TRBD2 as D (5 bases). CDR1 LNHNV and CDR2 YYDKDF come from the germline V gene (reference sequence). V was cut by 1 base and J by 3 bases, with 13 bases left in between. This CDR3 is 17 amino acids long. The CDR3 protein is CATSRVLVGYGANVLTF. CDR3 DNA: TGTGCCACCAGCAGAGTACTAGTAGGGTATGGGGCCAACGTCCTGACTTTC. The variable domain in full, with the rest retrieved from reference TRBV15 and TRBJ2-6, is DAMVIQNPRYQVTQFGKPVTLSCSQTLNHNVMYWYQQKSSQAPKLLFHYYDKDFNNEADTPDNFQSRRPNTSFCFLDIRSPGLGDTAMYLCATSRVLVGYGANVLTFGAGSRLTVL.

The chain carries TRBV5-6 and TRBJ2-1; maybe TRBD1 (6 bases). The germline V gene encodes CDR1 SGHDT and CDR2 YYEEEE. V was trimmed by 2 bases and J by 2 bases, leaving 11 bases between them. This CDR3 is 15 amino acids long. The CDR3 loop reads CASSFSEGAYNEQFF. CDR3 in DNA: TGTGCCAGCAGCTTCTCAGAGGGGGCCTACAATGAGCAGTTCTTC.

The V and J genes are TRBV28 and TRBJ1-3; D gene ambiguous. Germline-derived CDR1 and CDR2 are MDHEN and SYDVKM. CDR3 length: 19 residues. V lost 2 bases, J lost 5 bases, and 25 bases lay in between. The CDR3 loop is CASSLKRLSGFGVRNTIYF. The CDR3 coding sequence is TGTGCCAGCAGTTTAAAACGTCTATCCGGGTTCGGAGTCAGAAACACCATATATTTT.

The chain recombines TRBV28 with TRBJ2-7, with 7 bases that match TRBD1. Trimming took 2 bases from V and 0 from J; bases not matched to a gene: 4. This CDR3 region has 15 residues. The germline CDR1 and CDR2 sequences are MDHEN and SYDVKM. CDR3 nucleotide sequence: TGTGCCAGCAGTTTAGTGGCAGGGGGCTCCTACGAGCAGTACTTC. As protein: CASSLVAGGSYEQYF.

This chain uses TRBV6-1 with TRBJ1-2, with TRBD1 matching 8 bases. Germline CDR1 MNHNS, CDR2 SASEGT. V dropped 1 base and J dropped 4; count of bases not matched to a gene: 5. CDR3 size: 15 residues. CDR3 coding DNA: TGTGCCAGCAGTGAAGGAGGACAGGGTGGCTATGGCTACACCTTC. Translated, it gives CASSEGGQGGYGYTF.

V usage is TRBV6-1 and J usage is TRBJ2-5; 10 bases fit TRBD2. The ends lost 2 bases at V and 5 bases at J; junction bases unmatched: 8. CDR3 length: 16 amino acids. Germline CDR1 and CDR2: MNHNS and SASEGT. The CDR3, as DNA: TGTGCCAGCAGTGAAACTAGCGGGGTCGGGTCTGAGACCCAGTACTTC. Its translation: CASSETSGVGSETQYF.

The CDR3 loop is CASSKALQGTEAFF. CDR3 DNA: TGTGCCAGCAGCAAAGCCCTACAGGGGACTGAAGCTTTCTTT. This chain connects TRBV21-1 to TRBJ1-1; TRBD1 is the table's D call, not checked against the DNA. TRBV21-1 is a documented pseudogene. This CDR3 is 14 amino acids long.

The chain recombines TRBV2 with TRBJ1-1; D possibly corresponds to TRBD1 (6 bases). Germline-derived CDR1 and CDR2 are SNHLY and FYNNEI. CDR3 length: 14 amino acids. The V and J ends lost 7 bases and 1 base respectively, with 13 bases between them. Here the CDR3 DNA reads TGTGCCAGCACTTGGACAGAGAGGAACACTGAAGCTTTCTTT. Its protein product is CASTWTERNTEAFF.

The V and J genes are TRBV28 and TRBJ1-4; D is possibly TRBD1 (5 bases). The CDR3 contains 17 residues. CDR1 and CDR2 (germline): MDHEN, SYDVKM. V was cut by 2 bases and J by 0 bases, with 13 bases left in between. CDR3 nucleotides: TGTGCCAGCAGTTTAATGGGGCAGACGGCAACTAATGAAAAACTGTTTTTT. It encodes CASSLMGQTATNEKLFF.

This CDR3 is CASIAGGYTGELFF. CDR3 in DNA: TGTGCCAGCATTGCGGGGGGTTACACCGGGGAGCTGTTTTTT. The chain combines TRBV7-6 with TRBJ2-2; 8 nucleotides agree with TRBD2. The V gene end was trimmed by 7 bases and the J gene end by 3 bases; junction bases not matched to a gene: 4. The germline V gene has CDR1 SGHVS and CDR2 FNYEAQ. This CDR3 is 14 amino acids long.

V gene TRBV2 combines with J gene TRBJ1-3; tentative D call: TRBD1 (5 bases). The CDR3 has 13 residues. V was shortened by 8 bases and J by 0 bases, with 8 bases between the two germline ends. Germline-derived CDR1 and CDR2 are SNHLY and FYNNEI. The CDR3 region has the DNA TGTGCCAGCGGGGCAGTCTCTGGAAACACCATATATTTT. It encodes CASGAVSGNTIYF.

The rearrangement uses TRBV14 and TRBJ2-7; 10 bases are shared with TRBD2. This CDR3 spans 15 amino acids. The J segment lost 4 bases and the V segment lost 1 base, leaving 4 bases of the junction unmatched. Germline V gene lookup returns CDR1 SGHDN and CDR2 FVKESK. The CDR3: CASSQVGLAKYEQYF. CDR3 nucleotides: TGTGCCAGCAGCCAAGTGGGACTAGCGAAATACGAGCAGTACTTC. The complete variable domain, with remaining parts taken from reference TRBV14 and TRBJ2-7, reads EAGVTQFPSHSVIEKGQTVTLRCDPISGHDNLYWYRRVMGKEIKFLLHFVKESKQDESGMPNNRFLAERTGGTYSTLKVQPAELEDSGVYFCASSQVGLAKYEQYFGPGTRLTVT.

The chain is built from TRBV10-1 and TRBJ1-4, with TRBD1 matching over 8 bases. V gave up 2 bases and J gave up 8 bases; unmatched junction bases: 7. The CDR3 covers 15 residues. Looked up from germline, CDR1 is WNHNN and CDR2 is SYGVQD (reference sequence). The CDR3 region is CASSEGQGRGEKLFF. CDR3 nucleotide sequence: TGCGCCAGCAGTGAGGGACAGGGTCGAGGCGAAAAACTGTTTTTT.

The chain combines TRBV2 with TRBJ2-7; tentative D call: TRBD1 (7 bases). CDR3 length: 13 amino acids. Trimming pared 7 bases from V and 2 bases from J, leaving 12 bases between. Germline V gene sequence: CDR1 SNHLY, CDR2 FYNNEI. CDR3 amino acids: CASNGGGAYEQYF. The CDR3 DNA reads as TGTGCCAGCAATGGAGGGGGCGCCTACGAGCAGTACTTC.

This sequence joins TRBV1 and TRBJ2-1; TRBD2 is taken as the D call from the table, unchecked against the DNA. TRBV1 is annotated as a pseudogene. This CDR3 spans 14 amino acids. CDR3 sequence (DNA): TGCACCAGCAGCCCCGGGACTTGGGACGGTGAGCAGTTCTTC. This encodes CTSSPGTWDGEQFF.

The chain recombines TRBV5-1 with TRBJ2-2, with D hard to call. The CDR3 contains 15 residues. V lost 4 bases, J lost 0 bases, and 10 bases lay in between. CDR1 is SGHRS and CDR2 is YFSETQ in the germline V gene. This chain's CDR3 is CASSLGSPNTGELFF. CDR3 coding DNA: TGCGCCAGCAGCCTAGGAAGCCCGAACACCGGGGAGCTGTTTTTT.

V is TRBV6-5 and J is TRBJ1-4; D may be TRBD1 (6 bases). V lost 0 bases, J lost 3 bases, and 11 bases lay in between. This CDR3 region has 16 residues. From germline, CDR1 is MNHEY and CDR2 SVGAGI. This CDR3 reads CASSYSMGQANEKLFF. The CDR3 coding sequence is TGTGCCAGCAGTTACTCAATGGGACAAGCTAATGAAAAACTGTTTTTT.

This sequence joins TRBV19 and TRBJ1-5, with 10 bases fitting TRBD1. V lost 6 bases, J lost 3 bases, and 8 bases stayed unmatched. The CDR3 covers 16 residues. Germline assignment: CDR1 LNHDA and CDR2 SQIVND (reference sequence). The DNA of the CDR3 is TGTGCCAGTAGCCCCGAAGGGACAGGGGACAATCAGCCCCAGCATTTT. This encodes CASSPEGTGDNQPQHF.

The rearrangement joins TRBV15 to TRBJ2-7; tentative D call: TRBD2 (6 bases). V was pared by 0 bases and J by 3 bases, with 21 bases between. The CDR3 consists of 18 residues. Germline assignment: CDR1 LNHNV and CDR2 YYDKDF (reference sequence). The CDR3 region is CATSRDHGGVTLYYEQYF. CDR3 DNA sequence: TGTGCCACCAGCAGAGATCACGGAGGGGTTACTTTATACTACGAGCAGTACTTC.